This T cell receptor beta chain was obtained from a study of T-cell reconstitution after alpha-beta-depleted transplantation in children. Unique molecular identifiers were used to barcode this TCRbeta library. Using its own MiXCR run on the PCR reads, TCRdb lists one record per CDR3 protein. The sample contains roughly 300,000 distinct CDR3 sequences, more than 9% of which appear only once. This clonotype showed up many times. What it binds is not known. Regarding the study as a whole: Reported findings indicate that, about two months after transplant, alpha-beta T cells came from several hundred expanded clones, which were derived from non-depleted graft cells. One year post-transplant, T-cell counts and diversity were largely derived from T cells produced anew.

The germline gives CDR1 DFQATT, CDR2 SNEGSKA (reference sequence). V was shortened by 6 bases and J by 10 bases, with 16 bases between the two germline ends. This CDR3 has 13 residues. The chain combines TRBV20-1 with TRBJ1-6, with D perhaps TRBD1 (5 bases). The sample was peripheral blood, taken 180 days after TCRalphabeta/CD19-depleted stem cell transplant. The TCR sequence derives from a male patient under 10 years old who had a stem cell transplant for chronic granulomatous disease, so the T cells may come from the graft donor. CDR3 coding DNA: TGCAGTGCCCCGGGACCGGGGGTCTCACCCCTCCACTTT. The encoded protein is CSAPGPGVSPLHF.